Below, 32 T cell receptor beta chains from the same sample are listed, as sequenced in a study of vaccination effects on CD4 cells after COVID-19. Within the ViraFEST assay, antigen-specific CD4+ T cells underwent expansion with viral peptide pools prior to sequencing. Culturing for 9 to 10 days preceded CD4+ T cell isolation. Vaccine recipients lacked prior SARS-CoV-2 infection and had negative nucleocapsid antibodies. These receptors' targets are unknown. Profiled with immunoSEQ multiplex PCR; TCRdb holds only in-frame clones, not every one. This sample yields about 65,000 clones, of which around 77% are seen a single time; 2.5% to 3% belongs to the top ten. The sequencing used CD4+ T cells from PBMCs cultured with HCoV-NL63 spike peptides, collected before COVID-19 vaccination. Receptors originate from a human donor who received a COVID-19 vaccine.

This sequence joins TRBV6-5 and TRBJ1-2, with a possible D match to TRBD1 (5 bases). Trimming removed 7 bases from V and 0 bases from J, with 9 bases in between. Germline lookup yields CDR1 MNHEY and CDR2 SVGAGI. The CDR3 totals 13 residues. The CDR3 coding sequence is TGTGCCAGCAAGGCAGGGACTAACTATGGCTACACCTTC. It is translated as CASKAGTNYGYTF.

The rearrangement links TRBV12-3 or TRBV12-4 to TRBJ1-1; 10 bases are shared with TRBD1. The length of the CDR3 is 12 residues. Trimming cost V 9 bases and J 6 bases; bases outside gene matches: 4. The DNA for the CDR3 is TGTGCCAGTGGACAGGGGGTCTCTGAAGCTTTCTTT. Encoded protein: CASGQGVSEAFF.

The count of this clone is one. The chain couples TRBV7-2 to TRBJ1-2; no clear D gene. CDR1 is SGHTA, CDR2 FQGNSA, per germline. The CDR3 has 13 amino acids. V was cut by 5 bases and J by 0 bases, with 7 bases left in between. CDR3: CASSPPANYGYTF. The CDR3 coding sequence is TGTGCCAGCAGCCCTCCAGCTAACTATGGCTACACCTTC. Complete variable domain (other parts from reference TRBV7-2 and TRBJ1-2): GAGVSQSPSNKVTEKGKDVELRCDPISGHTALYWYRQSLGQGLEFLIYFQGNSAPDKSGLPSDRFSAERTGGSVSTLTIQRTQQEDSAVYLCASSPPANYGYTFGSGTRLTVV.

The chain employs TRBV4-3 and TRBJ1-4; D gene ambiguous. V was trimmed by 5 bases and J by 7 bases, leaving 11 bases between them. The CDR3 extends over 13 amino acids. Germline V gives CDR1 LGHNA, CDR2 YSLEER. CDR3 DNA sequence: TGCGCCAGCAGCGCGGAGGGCCTTGAAAAACTGTTTTTT. Amino acids: CASSAEGLEKLFF.

CDR3 protein: CASSQGRGGRTGELFF. CDR3 DNA: TGTGCCAGCAGCCAAGGACGGGGGGGCCGGACCGGGGAGCTGTTTTTT. The chain couples TRBV3-1 (or the pseudogene TRBV3-2) to TRBJ2-2, with TRBD2 matching 8 bases. Per the germline V gene, CDR1 is LGHDT and CDR2 is YNNKEL (reference sequence). V was pared by 1 base and J by 5 bases, with 6 bases of the junction left unmatched. This CDR3 has 16 residues.

Only one count was recorded for this clone. For the CDR3, the DNA is TGTGCCAGCGCTGACTCTGGAAACACCATATATTTT. It codes for CASADSGNTIYF. The V and J genes are TRBV6-5 and TRBJ1-3; the D is unclear. V lost 8 bases to trimming and J lost 0 bases, with 5 bases between them. The CDR3 spans 12 residues. In germline, CDR1 is MNHEY, CDR2 SVGAGI.

The gene calls are TRBV28 and TRBJ1-2; no clear D gene. V lost 6 bases to trimming and J lost 0 bases, with 11 bases between them. The CDR3 has 14 residues. Germline V lookup: CDR1 MDHEN, CDR2 SYDVKM. CDR3 sequence: CASSLHGPNYGYTF. The CDR3 nucleotides read TGTGCCAGCAGCTTGCACGGACCTAACTATGGCTACACCTTC.

The chain carries TRBV6-1 and TRBJ1-2; D gene unclear. This CDR3 spans 12 amino acids. Germline assignment: CDR1 MNHNS and CDR2 SASEGT. Trimming took 0 bases from V and 8 from J, leaving 7 bases between them. The CDR3 nucleotides are TGTGCCAGCAGTGAAGCCAAAGAGGGCTACACCTTC. This translates into CASSEAKEGYTF.

This clone has just one count. The chain joins TRBV3-1 (or the pseudogene TRBV3-2) to TRBJ1-2; 10 bases fit TRBD1. V was clipped by 1 base and J by 7 bases; unmatched bases: 6. This CDR3 comprises 15 residues. Germline values: CDR1 LGHDT, CDR2 YNNKEL (reference sequence). CDR3 in amino acids: CASSQGTGGGRGYTF. The CDR3 region has the DNA TGTGCCAGCAGCCAAGGGACAGGGGGGGGGCGTGGCTACACCTTC.

The chain couples TRBV30 to TRBJ2-1; possibly TRBD1 for D (5 bases). Germline V gene lookup returns CDR1 GTSNPN and CDR2 SVGIG (reference sequence). V shed 3 bases and J shed 2 bases, with 11 bases lying between them. This CDR3 has 14 amino acids. This chain's CDR3 is CAWSGRGPYNEQFF. CDR3 coding DNA: TGTGCCTGGAGCGGAAGGGGTCCCTACAATGAGCAGTTCTTC. Filled out from reference TRBV30 and TRBJ2-1, the complete variable domain reads SQTIHQWPATLVQPVGSPLSLECTVEGTSNPNLYWYRQAAGRGLQLLFYSVGIGQISSEVPQNLSASRPQDRQFILSSKKLLLSDSGFYLCAWSGRGPYNEQFFGPGTRLTVL.

This clone is judged medium-sized. This chain uses TRBV3-1 (or the pseudogene TRBV3-2) with TRBJ2-5; 12 positions match TRBD2. V trimming: 3 bases; J trimming: 1 base; junction bases outside the gene matches: 3. Germline CDR1 is LGHDT and CDR2 is YNNKEL (reference sequence). The CDR3 sequence is 16 residues long. The CDR3 DNA reads as TGTGCCAGCAGCCACCCTAGCGGGGGGGCCCAAGAGACCCAGTACTTC. Protein: CASSHPSGGAQETQYF.

This clone has more than one count but fewer than ten. The chain has TRBV5-6 and TRBJ2-7; 7 bases agree with TRBD1. The CDR3 totals 15 residues. V was clipped by 4 bases and J by 3 bases; unmatched bases: 10. Germline V gene data show CDR1 as SGHDT and CDR2 as YYEEEE. The CDR3 loop is CASSQPGTAIYEQYV. The CDR3 nucleotides read TGTGCCAGCAGCCAACCCGGGACAGCGATCTACGAGCAGTACGTC.

The chain joins TRBV6-5 to TRBJ2-7; no clear D gene. The ends were cut back, 8 bases at V and 2 bases at J, with 10 bases in the middle. The CDR3 consists of 12 residues. From germline, CDR1 is MNHEY and CDR2 SVGAGI. The CDR3 protein is CASRRGTYEQYV. In DNA form, the CDR3 reads TGTGCCAGCCGGCGCGGTACCTACGAGCAGTACGTC.

The chain joins TRBV6-5 to TRBJ2-5; D ambiguous. Germline CDR1 and CDR2: MNHEY and SVGAGI. The ends were cut back, 4 bases at V and 5 bases at J, with 11 bases in the middle. The CDR3 is 13 amino acids. The CDR3, as DNA: TGTGCCAGCAGTTTTTACAGAGGCGAGACCCAGTACTTC. It encodes CASSFYRGETQYF.

As DNA, the CDR3 is TGTGCCAGCAGTTTAGCAGGGGGCAACACTGAAGCTTTCTTT. Protein sequence: CASSLAGGNTEAFF. V usage is TRBV6-2 or TRBV6-3 and J usage is TRBJ1-1, with 8 nucleotides matching TRBD1. This CDR3 comprises 14 residues. CDR1 is MNHEY and CDR2 is SVGEGT in the germline V gene. V gave up 4 bases and J gave up 2 bases; unmatched junction bases: 3.

The chain uses TRBV7-2 and TRBJ2-5; 9 bases map to TRBD1. Germline assignment: CDR1 SGHTA and CDR2 FQGNSA. The CDR3 covers 16 residues. With 2 bases clipped from V and 5 bases from J, the junction kept 9 bases outside the gene matches. The CDR3 nucleotides are TGTGCCAGCAGCTTAAAAAAGGGGACAGGGTTGGAGACCCAGTACTTC. As protein: CASSLKKGTGLETQYF.

The genes are TRBV28 and TRBJ1-5; possibly TRBD1 for D (6 bases). The CDR3 extends over 15 amino acids. Trimming took 6 bases from V and 4 from J, leaving 16 bases between them. The germline CDR1 and CDR2 sequences are MDHEN and SYDVKM. For the CDR3, the DNA is TGTGCCAGCAGCCGAAGGGGGTTAGGAAATCAGCCCCAGCATTTT. Its protein product is CASSRRGLGNQPQHF.

This sequence joins TRBV30 and TRBJ1-2; D ambiguous. Trimming cost V 1 base and J 7 bases, with 10 bases left between them. CDR1 and CDR2 from the germline V gene are GTSNPN and SVGIG (reference sequence). The CDR3 covers 12 residues. CDR3 in DNA: TGTGCCTGGAGTGCAAGGGTGGTTGGCTACACCTTC. Translated: CAWSARVVGYTF.

V and J are TRBV18 and TRBJ1-2; D remains unclear. The germline CDR1 and CDR2 sequences are KGHSH and LQKENI. V gave up 2 bases and J gave up 7 bases, with 20 bases separating them. The CDR3 length is 16 residues. CDR3 protein: CASSPTIKAEAFGYTF. The CDR3 bases are TGTGCCAGCTCACCAACAATTAAAGCAGAGGCCTTTGGCTACACCTTC. The full variable domain, in which reference TRBV18 and TRBJ1-2 provide the parts outside the CDR3, is NAGVMQNPRHLVRRRGQEARLRCSPMKGHSHVYWYRQLPEEGLKFMVYLQKENIIDESGMPKERFSAEFPKEGPSILRIQQVVRGDSAAYFCASSPTIKAEAFGYTFGSGTRLTVV.

This clone was seen a handful of times. The gene calls are TRBV5-1 and TRBJ1-6, with 7 positions matching TRBD1. The V gene end was trimmed by 3 bases and the J gene end by 7 bases; junction bases not matched to a gene: 4. In germline, CDR1 is SGHRS, CDR2 YFSETQ. CDR3 length: 14 residues. The CDR3 region has the DNA TGCGCCAGCAGCTCGACAGGGACAAATTCACCCCTCCACTTT. This gives the protein CASSSTGTNSPLHF.

Written as DNA, the CDR3 is TGTGCCACCAGTGATACCCGGGACAGCACTGAAGCTTTCTTT. Translation: CATSDTRDSTEAFF. V and J are TRBV24-1 and TRBJ1-1, with TRBD1 matching 7 bases. This CDR3 has 14 amino acids. The germline CDR1 and CDR2 sequences are KGHDR and SFDVKD. The junction had 4 bases not matched to a gene; V was cut back by 3 bases and J by 4 bases.

The chain couples TRBV18 to TRBJ2-5, with D perhaps TRBD2 (6 bases). CDR1 KGHSH and CDR2 LQKENI come from the germline V gene. The CDR3 sequence is 17 residues long. V gave up 2 bases and J gave up 5 bases, with 21 bases separating them. CDR3 region: CASSPGGQIGPGETQYF. CDR3 sequence (DNA): TGTGCCAGCTCACCAGGAGGGCAGATTGGGCCGGGGGAGACCCAGTACTTC.

This chain connects TRBV5-1 to TRBJ1-5; D is undetermined. The CDR3 consists of 15 residues. V was trimmed by 3 bases and J by 3 bases, leaving 13 bases between them. Germline V gene lookup returns CDR1 SGHRS and CDR2 YFSETQ. CDR3: CASSWVDPINQPQHF. The CDR3 DNA reads TGCGCCAGCAGCTGGGTGGACCCGATCAATCAGCCCCAGCATTTT.

Only one count was recorded for this clone. The chain carries TRBV9 and TRBJ2-3; TRBD2 agrees at 13 bases. V was pared by 4 bases and J by 1 base, with 9 bases of the junction left unmatched. The germline CDR1 and CDR2 sequences are SGDLS and YYNGEE. The CDR3 length is 18 residues. The CDR3 reads CASSPGLAGAIRTDTQYF. The CDR3 DNA reads TGTGCCAGCAGCCCCGGACTAGCGGGGGCGATCCGCACAGATACGCAGTATTTT.

This chain connects TRBV6-1 to TRBJ2-2; the match to TRBD1 covers 7 bases. CDR3 length equals 16 residues. Germline V gene sequence: CDR1 MNHNS, CDR2 SASEGT. After removal of 6 bases from V and 3 bases from J, the junction contained 10 bases not matched to a gene. The CDR3, as DNA: TGTGCCAGCAGGGAAACGGACAGGAAACACACCGGGGAGCTGTTTTTT. Protein: CASRETDRKHTGELFF.

The gene calls are TRBV18 and TRBJ2-7, with 7 bases identical to TRBD1. Unmatched junction bases numbered 11, after V lost 8 bases and J lost 1 base. The CDR3 spans 15 residues. The germline gives CDR1 KGHSH, CDR2 LQKENI. The CDR3 loop reads CASPPPGTVSYEQYV. CDR3 sequence (DNA): TGTGCCAGCCCCCCTCCGGGGACAGTATCCTACGAGCAGTACGTC.

The chain couples TRBV18 to TRBJ1-2; tentative D call: TRBD1 (6 bases). The V end was cut by 4 bases, the J end by 4 bases, with 16 bases between. Germline-derived CDR1 and CDR2 are KGHSH and LQKENI. The CDR3 consists of 15 residues. CDR3 DNA sequence: TGTGCCAGCTCACTCAATCCAGGGGTCGTCTATGGCTACACCTTC. Translated, it gives CASSLNPGVVYGYTF.

This clone came up a few times. The V gene is TRBV24-1, the J gene TRBJ1-1, with D maybe TRBD1 (6 bases). The germline V gene has CDR1 KGHDR and CDR2 SFDVKD. The V end lost 3 bases, the J end lost 6 bases, and 13 bases lay between the germline ends. The CDR3 extends over 14 amino acids. CDR3 nucleotides: TGTGCCACCAGTGATCGGGGGGGCAGCTCTGAAGCTTTCTTT. It is translated as CATSDRGGSSEAFF.

The chain joins TRBV6-4 to TRBJ1-4; no clear D. The germline V gene has CDR1 MRHNA and CDR2 SNTAGT. The V end was cut by 3 bases, the J end by 6 bases, with 11 bases between. This CDR3 has 14 amino acids. CDR3: CASSESHSDEKLFF. CDR3 sequence (DNA): TGTGCCAGCAGTGAATCTCATAGTGATGAAAAACTGTTTTTT.

The rearrangement links TRBV24-1 to TRBJ1-5; the match to TRBD1 covers 10 bases. The CDR3 length is 14 residues. Germline assignment: CDR1 KGHDR and CDR2 SFDVKD. The trim removed 4 bases at V and 5 bases at J, leaving 1 base unmatched. The CDR3 DNA reads as TGTGCCACCAGTGAAGACAGGGGGCATCAGCCCCAGCATTTT. Its protein product is CATSEDRGHQPQHF.

The gene calls are TRBV2 and TRBJ1-5; 11 bases are a match to TRBD1. V lost 6 bases, J lost 2 bases, and 3 bases stayed unmatched. Germline V gives CDR1 SNHLY, CDR2 FYNNEI. This CDR3 spans 15 amino acids. CDR3 residues: CASRRDRGGNQPQHF. DNA for the CDR3: TGTGCCAGCAGAAGGGACAGGGGGGGCAATCAGCCCCAGCATTTT. Based on the CDR3 plus reference TRBV2 and TRBJ1-5, the full variable domain is EPEVTQTPSHQVTQMGQEVILRCVPISNHLYFYWYRQILGQKVEFLVSFYNNEISEKSEIFDDQFSVERPDGSNFTLKIRSTKLEDSAMYFCASRRDRGGNQPQHFGDGTRLSIL.

The chain is built from TRBV2 and TRBJ2-2; D possibly matches TRBD1 or TRBD2 (6 bases each). Trimming cost V 7 bases and J 7 bases, with 16 bases left between them. The CDR3 is made up of 14 amino acids. Germline CDR1 SNHLY, CDR2 FYNNEI. DNA of the CDR3: TGTGCCAGCACAAGGGGGGCTGAGGGCGGGGAGCTGTTTTTT. It encodes CASTRGAEGGELFF.